Following are 13 T cell receptor beta chains from one sample sequenced in a study of T cell responses to AZD1222 COVID-19 vaccine. Clones were read by immunoSEQ multiplex PCR, and TCRdb kept only the in-frame ones, dropping some. Of 180,000 or so clones detected, roughly 91% appear once; the ten largest clones hold more than 1.5%. The source was peripheral blood, collected 28 days after the second AZD1222 dose. The receptor source for this set is an adult who received the AZD1222 COVID-19 vaccine.

The V gene is TRBV4-1, the J gene TRBJ2-2; D ambiguous. V was trimmed by 1 base and J by 5 bases, leaving 8 bases between them. CDR1 MGHRA and CDR2 YSYEKL come from the germline V gene. This CDR3 has 14 residues. The CDR3 DNA reads as TGCGCCAGCAGCCAAGTCCAGCTGACCGGGGAGCTGTTTTTT. It yields the protein CASSQVQLTGELFF.

The V gene is TRBV28, the J gene TRBJ2-3, with D uncertain. The germline V and J ends were trimmed by 1 base and 4 bases, with 9 bases remaining between them. Looked up from germline, CDR1 is MDHEN and CDR2 is SYDVKM. The CDR3 consists of 14 residues. The CDR3 DNA reads TGTGCCAGCAGTTTATTCCAATCGGCAGATACGCAGTATTTT. This translates into CASSLFQSADTQYF.

The chain is built from TRBV5-1 and TRBJ2-1; 8 positions agree with TRBD2. The CDR3 is 17 amino acids. CDR1 is SGHRS, CDR2 YFSETQ, per germline. Losses at the gene ends were 0 bases for V and 6 bases for J; bases not matched to a gene: 11. The CDR3 sequence is CASSLALGGGIGNEQFF. The CDR3 DNA is TGCGCCAGCAGCTTGGCCCTTGGCGGGGGGATCGGCAATGAGCAGTTCTTC.

The CDR3 protein is CASSVAEGRRTYNEQFF. DNA for the CDR3: TGTGCCAGCAGCGTAGCGGAAGGGCGGCGTACTTACAATGAGCAGTTCTTC. The rearrangement joins TRBV9 to TRBJ2-1; D uncertain. This CDR3 has 17 amino acids. Germline V CDR1 and CDR2: SGDLS, YYNGEE. V was shortened by 0 bases and J by 4 bases, with 17 bases between the two germline ends. The whole variable domain, remainder taken from reference TRBV9 and TRBJ2-1, is DSGVTQTPKHLITATGQRVTLRCSPRSGDLSVYWYQQSLDQGLQFLIQYYNGEERAKGNILERFSAQQFPDLHSELNLSSLELGDSALYFCASSVAEGRRTYNEQFFGPGTRLTVL.

V gene TRBV5-1 combines with J gene TRBJ2-1; 14 positions agree with TRBD2. CDR3 length: 15 amino acids. CDR1 SGHRS and CDR2 YFSETQ come from the germline V gene. V shed 4 bases, J shed 6 bases, and the junction held 3 bases outside the gene matches. The CDR3: CASSPGLAGVNEQFF. CDR3 bases: TGCGCCAGCAGCCCGGGACTAGCGGGAGTCAATGAGCAGTTCTTC.

This clone was recorded only once. The chain joins TRBV30 to TRBJ1-3; D might be TRBD1 (6 bases). Between the trimmed V and J ends, which lost 3 bases and 3 bases, there was a span of 21 bases. Germline V lookup: CDR1 GTSNPN, CDR2 SVGIG (reference sequence). The CDR3 has 17 amino acids. Here the CDR3 reads CAWRGIGRGLFGNTIYF. CDR3 sequence (DNA): TGTGCCTGGAGAGGGATTGGCAGGGGTCTGTTTGGAAACACCATATATTTT.

The gene calls are TRBV7-9 and TRBJ1-1, with a tentative D call TRBD1 (5 bases). Germline V lookup: CDR1 SEHNR, CDR2 FQNEAQ (reference sequence). Trimming stripped 1 base from V and 3 bases from J, with 12 bases between. The CDR3 sequence is 15 residues long. The CDR3 reads CASSLDFGGHTEAFF. In DNA form, the CDR3 reads TGTGCCAGCAGCTTAGACTTCGGGGGACACACTGAAGCTTTCTTT.

The chain uses TRBV10-3 and TRBJ2-3, with a possible D match to TRBD2 (7 bases). CDR1 and CDR2 from the germline V gene are ENHRY and SYGVKD. V shed 4 bases and J shed 4 bases, with 21 bases lying between them. The CDR3 sequence is 17 residues long. DNA for the CDR3: TGTGCCATCAGTGGGGGGGGGCTGAGTCTAGCGGCAGATACGCAGTATTTT. Its protein product is CAISGGGLSLAADTQYF.

The gene calls are TRBV6-5 and TRBJ1-1; maybe TRBD1 (6 bases). Germline V gene lookup returns CDR1 MNHEY and CDR2 SVGAGI. V lost 7 bases and J lost 2, with 14 bases in between. The CDR3 loop spans 14 amino acids. The DNA for the CDR3 is TGTGCCAGCATCGGCGGGGGCCTTAACACTGAAGCTTTCTTT. This sequence encodes CASIGGGLNTEAFF.

The chain joins TRBV10-1 to TRBJ2-1; TRBD1 is a possible D gene (7 bases). The CDR3 contains 17 residues. V lost 0 bases and J 1 base, leaving 13 bases between the germline ends. Germline loops: CDR1 WNHNN, CDR2 SYGVQD (reference sequence). The chain's CDR3 is CASSESEGDRSYNEQFF. The CDR3 nucleotides read TGCGCCAGCAGTGAGTCGGAGGGGGACAGATCCTACAATGAGCAGTTCTTC.

This chain links TRBV24-1 with TRBJ2-3; 7 bases match TRBD2. CDR3 size: 16 residues. J gave up 3 bases and V 3 bases, and 8 bases lay outside the gene matches. CDR1 is KGHDR and CDR2 is SFDVKD in the germline V gene. This CDR3 reads CATSDDAGVVTDTQYF. The CDR3 bases are TGTGCCACCAGTGATGATGCGGGAGTGGTAACAGATACGCAGTATTTT.

The V call is TRBV20-1, the J call TRBJ2-3; the D is unclear. The V end was cut by 3 bases, the J end by 7 bases, with 5 bases between. The CDR3 loop spans 10 amino acids. CDR1 is DFQATT, CDR2 SNEGSKA, per germline (reference sequence). The CDR3 sequence: CSARINTQYF. Here the CDR3 DNA reads TGCAGTGCTAGGATAAATACGCAGTATTTT.

This chain uses TRBV7-9 with TRBJ1-6, with D perhaps TRBD1 (5 bases). This CDR3 spans 13 amino acids. In germline, CDR1 is SEHNR, CDR2 FQNEAQ (reference sequence). V dropped 5 bases and J dropped 10 bases, with 12 bases sitting between them. CDR3 sequence reads: CASSPAEGSPLHF. The CDR3 DNA follows: TGTGCCAGCAGCCCCGCTGAGGGGTCACCCCTCCACTTT.